A single sample is the source of the 28 T cell receptor beta chains below, sequenced in a study of CD8+ T cells in alopecia areata. The treatment is: oral pan-JAK inhibitor, 5-10 mg twice daily. RNA extraction and reverse transcription yielded cDNA as sequencing template. Profiled with immunoSEQ multiplex PCR; TCRdb holds only in-frame clones, not every one. The sample records around 99,000 clones, less than 90% being singletons. This material consisted of CD8+ T cells sorted from blood, taken at week 24, from a patient treated with tofacitinib. These TCRs come from a human donor with alopecia areata.

This rearrangement joins TRBV6-5 to TRBJ2-5; D is perhaps TRBD1 (6 bases). CDR1 and CDR2 (germline): MNHEY, SVGAGI. This CDR3 contains 15 residues. The germline V and J ends were trimmed by 3 bases and 1 base, with 12 bases remaining between them. CDR3 bases: TGTGCCAGCAGTTATTCAGGGGCGATCCAAGAGACCCAGTACTTC. Encoded protein: CASSYSGAIQETQYF.

This sequence joins TRBV15 and TRBJ1-2; tentatively, D is TRBD1 (6 bases). V lost 4 bases and J lost 8, with 14 bases in between. The CDR3 has 13 amino acids. CDR1 LNHNV and CDR2 YYDKDF come from the germline V gene (reference sequence). Here the CDR3 DNA reads TGTGCCACCAGCAATTCTAACAGGGACGGCTACACCTTC. The encoded protein is CATSNSNRDGYTF.

V and J are TRBV7-2 and TRBJ2-2, with 9 nucleotides matching TRBD2. The V and J ends lost 6 bases and 6 bases, in that order; junction bases with no gene match: 8. Germline assignment: CDR1 SGHTA and CDR2 FQGNSA. The CDR3 length is 15 residues. The CDR3 reads CASSHAGGLPGELFF. The CDR3 nucleotides are TGTGCCAGCAGTCATGCGGGGGGGCTTCCCGGGGAGCTGTTTTTT.

The V call is TRBV29-1, the J call TRBJ2-7; a weak D match, TRBD2 (6 bases). The CDR3 sequence is 13 residues long. CDR1 is SQVTM and CDR2 is ANQGSEA in the germline V gene. Trimming left V 1 base short and J 2 bases short, with 9 bases between. Here the CDR3 reads CSVEGGDTYEQYF. CDR3 DNA sequence: TGCAGCGTTGAAGGGGGGGATACCTACGAGCAGTACTTC.

The gene calls are TRBV7-9 and TRBJ2-2, with 10 bases lining up with TRBD1. In germline, CDR1 is SEHNR, CDR2 FQNEAQ (reference sequence). CDR3 size: 15 residues. The J segment lost 5 bases and the V segment lost 4 bases, leaving 4 bases of the junction unmatched. DNA for the CDR3: TGTGCCAGCAGCTCTACGGACAGGGGGACCGGGGAGCTGTTTTTT. This sequence encodes CASSSTDRGTGELFF.

This chain joins TRBV7-2 and TRBJ2-3; no firm D call. This CDR3 is 13 amino acids long. V was pared by 5 bases and J by 2 bases, with 8 bases between. The germline V gene encodes CDR1 SGHTA and CDR2 FQGNSA. The CDR3 DNA follows: TGTGCCAGCAGCCCATCGACCACAGATACGCAGTATTTT. This gives the protein CASSPSTTDTQYF.

CDR3 amino acids: CSVEVTGGGYGYTF. CDR3 DNA sequence: TGCAGCGTTGAGGTAACAGGGGGCGGATATGGCTACACCTTC. This chain links TRBV29-1 with TRBJ1-2, with 9 nucleotides matching TRBD1. Per the germline V gene, CDR1 is SQVTM and CDR2 is ANQGSEA. J lost 5 bases, V lost 3 bases, and 7 bases had no gene match. The CDR3 has 14 residues.

This clone showed up just a few times. The chain recombines TRBV7-9 with TRBJ2-7; D gene ambiguous. Germline V gene lookup returns CDR1 SEHNR and CDR2 FQNEAQ (reference sequence). CDR3 size: 15 residues. V was clipped by 2 bases and J by 0 bases, with 11 bases between them. The CDR3 loop is CASSLIEAHSYEQYF. The DNA of the CDR3 is TGTGCCAGCAGCTTAATTGAGGCACACTCCTACGAGCAGTACTTC. Full variable domain (missing parts from reference TRBV7-9 and TRBJ2-7): DTGVSQNPRHKITKRGQNVTFRCDPISEHNRLYWYRQTLGQGPEFLTYFQNEAQLEKSRLLSDRFSAERPKGSFSTLEIQRTEQGDSAMYLCASSLIEAHSYEQYFGPGTRLTVT.

V gene TRBV29-1 combines with J gene TRBJ1-2; D perhaps matches TRBD1 (6 bases). This CDR3 region has 14 residues. Germline values: CDR1 SQVTM, CDR2 ANQGSEA. The V end lost 7 bases, the J end lost 3 bases, and 18 bases lay between the germline ends. CDR3 in amino acids: CSADYGGEYYGYTF. CDR3 bases: TGCAGCGCTGATTACGGGGGCGAATACTATGGCTACACCTTC.

V usage is TRBV4-1 and J usage is TRBJ2-3; TRBD1 is a possible D gene (6 bases). The CDR3 contains 14 residues. Germline loops: CDR1 MGHRA, CDR2 YSYEKL. Trimming left V 4 bases short and J 3 bases short, with 11 bases between. DNA of the CDR3: TGCGCCAGCAGCCGGGGGCAGGGAACAGATACGCAGTATTTT. Translating gives CASSRGQGTDTQYF.

The V and J genes are TRBV29-1 and TRBJ2-1; D is ambiguous. The length of the CDR3 is 10 residues. CDR1 is SQVTM, CDR2 ANQGSEA, per germline. Trimming cost V 7 bases and J 6 bases, with 7 bases left between them. The CDR3: CSAVANEQFF. The CDR3 DNA follows: TGCAGCGCTGTGGCCAATGAGCAGTTCTTC.

V usage is TRBV6-5 and J usage is TRBJ2-5; 10 bases fit TRBD1. The CDR3 extends over 14 amino acids. V lost 5 bases, J lost 5 bases, and 5 bases stayed unmatched. The germline gives CDR1 MNHEY, CDR2 SVGAGI. In nucleotides, the CDR3 is TGTGCCAGCAGTGACAGGGGGCTTTTGGAGACCCAGTACTTC. It yields the protein CASSDRGLLETQYF.

The V and J genes are TRBV27 and TRBJ2-1; the match to TRBD2 covers 10 bases. The CDR3 runs to 15 residues. V trimming: 5 bases; J trimming: 5 bases; junction bases outside the gene matches: 6. From germline, CDR1 is MNHEY and CDR2 SMNVEV (reference sequence). The CDR3 loop is CASSPGTSVHNEQFF. The CDR3 DNA sequence: TGTGCCAGCAGTCCCGGGACTAGCGTCCACAATGAGCAGTTCTTC.

The chain carries TRBV7-9 and TRBJ2-7; D remains unclear. V was pared by 5 bases and J by 1 base, with 9 bases between. Germline lookup yields CDR1 SEHNR and CDR2 FQNEAQ (reference sequence). This CDR3 has 13 residues. CDR3 loop: CASSEAISYEQYF. The CDR3 nucleotides are TGTGCCAGCAGCGAGGCAATATCCTACGAGCAGTACTTC.

This chain connects TRBV5-4 to TRBJ2-7, with 8 bases that match TRBD1. In germline, CDR1 is SGHNT, CDR2 YYREEE (reference sequence). The CDR3 totals 15 residues. Trimming cost V 2 bases and J 3 bases; bases outside gene matches: 7. Here the CDR3 reads CASSFGQGLFYEQYF. The CDR3 DNA reads as TGTGCCAGCAGCTTCGGACAGGGTCTCTTCTACGAGCAGTACTTC.

The chain carries TRBV27 and TRBJ1-2, with no clear D. The length of the CDR3 is 13 residues. Trimming removed 4 bases from V and 3 bases from J, with 9 bases in between. The germline CDR1 and CDR2 sequences are MNHEY and SMNVEV (reference sequence). The DNA of the CDR3 is TGTGCCAGCAGTTCAGGCGATTACTATGGCTACACCTTC. Protein: CASSSGDYYGYTF.

The chain combines TRBV29-1 with TRBJ1-5; D remains unclear. The germline CDR1 and CDR2 sequences are SQVTM and ANQGSEA. V gave up 1 base and J gave up 11 bases, with 12 bases separating them. This CDR3 spans 12 amino acids. In nucleotides, the CDR3 is TGCAGCGTTGAAGGCCCGGAGGGAGCCCAGCATTTT. It yields the protein CSVEGPEGAQHF.

The chain is built from TRBV5-4 and TRBJ2-2; D not resolved. The CDR3 has 15 residues. The ends were cut back, 4 bases at V and 4 bases at J, with 14 bases in the middle. The germline V gene has CDR1 SGHNT and CDR2 YYREEE (reference sequence). The CDR3 sequence is CASSPLGPSTGELFF. CDR3 bases: TGTGCCAGCAGCCCGTTAGGGCCCAGCACCGGGGAGCTGTTTTTT.

V gene TRBV5-1 combines with J gene TRBJ2-1, with no clear D. The CDR3 has 14 amino acids. Looked up from germline, CDR1 is SGHRS and CDR2 is YFSETQ. Trimming pared 2 bases from V and 7 bases from J, leaving 13 bases between. CDR3 DNA: TGCGCCAGCAGCTTTTGGCAGGACGGGAATGAGCAGTTCTTC. Translated, it gives CASSFWQDGNEQFF. Full variable domain (outside the CDR3, taken from reference TRBV5-1 and TRBJ2-1): KAGVTQTPRYLIKTRGQQVTLSCSPISGHRSVSWYQQTPGQGLQFLFEYFSETQRNKGNFPGRFSGRQFSNSRSEMNVSTLELGDSALYLCASSFWQDGNEQFFGPGTRLTVL.

The chain links TRBV29-1 to TRBJ2-3, with D possibly TRBD1 on 5 matching bases. In germline, CDR1 is SQVTM, CDR2 ANQGSEA. The V end was cut by 4 bases, the J end by 5 bases, with 19 bases between. The CDR3 extends over 15 amino acids. The CDR3 DNA is TGCAGCGTTGCTGACAGTATCAGTGGCGGAGATACGCAGTATTTT. It translates to CSVADSISGGDTQYF.

The gene calls are TRBV13 and TRBJ2-5; D may be TRBD1 (5 bases). The CDR3 is 14 residues long. V was shortened by 3 bases and J by 4 bases, with 12 bases between the two germline ends. Germline V gene sequence: CDR1 PRHDT, CDR2 FYEKMQ (reference sequence). CDR3 protein: CASSFLDTPETQYF. CDR3 DNA: TGTGCCAGCAGCTTTTTGGACACCCCAGAGACCCAGTACTTC.

This chain uses TRBV5-4 with TRBJ2-7, with 8 nucleotides matching TRBD2. Germline loops: CDR1 SGHNT, CDR2 YYREEE (reference sequence). V was clipped by 3 bases and J by 0 bases; unmatched bases: 5. CDR3 size: 15 residues. CDR3 in amino acids: CASSSSGGISYEQYF. In DNA form, the CDR3 reads TGTGCCAGCAGCTCGAGCGGGGGCATCTCCTACGAGCAGTACTTC.

The J gene is TRBJ1-1, the V gene TRBV10-3; D gene unclear. Germline loops: CDR1 ENHRY, CDR2 SYGVKD. The CDR3 contains 13 residues. The V and J ends lost 3 bases and 1 base respectively, with 6 bases between them. CDR3 sequence: CAISDAGNTEAFF. Here the CDR3 DNA reads TGTGCCATCAGTGACGCGGGGAACACTGAAGCTTTCTTT.

The chain couples TRBV5-4 to TRBJ2-3, with 9 bases aligning to TRBD2. The V segment lost 0 bases and the J segment 0 bases; nucleotides outside the gene matches: 5. This CDR3 has 17 residues. The germline V gene has CDR1 SGHNT and CDR2 YYREEE (reference sequence). The CDR3 DNA is TGTGCCAGCAGCTTGGGGTCCAGCGGGGGGAGCACAGATACGCAGTATTTT. Translated, it gives CASSLGSSGGSTDTQYF. The full variable domain, in which reference TRBV5-4 and TRBJ2-3 provide the parts outside the CDR3, is ETGVTQSPTHLIKTRGQQVTLRCSSQSGHNTVSWYQQALGQGPQFIFQYYREEENGRGNFPPRFSGLQFPNYSSELNVNALELDDSALYLCASSLGSSGGSTDTQYFGPGTRLTVL.

This clone occurred a few times. The gene calls are TRBV29-1 and TRBJ2-7; TRBD1 aligns across 12 bases. The J segment lost 3 bases and the V segment lost 7 bases, leaving 7 bases of the junction unmatched. CDR3 length: 14 amino acids. Germline CDR1 reads SQVTM; CDR2 reads ANQGSEA. CDR3 sequence (DNA): TGCAGCGCCCAGGGACAGGGGGCGCGCTACGAGCAGTACTTC. Protein: CSAQGQGARYEQYF.

The rearrangement links TRBV4-1 to TRBJ2-2; D unresolved. Germline V gives CDR1 MGHRA, CDR2 YSYEKL. The CDR3 spans 16 residues. Trimming removed 0 bases from V and 5 bases from J, with 13 bases in between. The CDR3 region is CASSQESAGGTGELFF. The CDR3 coding sequence is TGCGCCAGCAGCCAAGAGAGCGCAGGTGGAACCGGGGAGCTGTTTTTT.

The gene calls are TRBV7-9 and TRBJ1-1; tentatively, D is TRBD1 (5 bases). Germline V gives CDR1 SEHNR, CDR2 FQNEAQ (reference sequence). CDR3 length: 18 amino acids. With 1 base removed from V and 6 bases from J, the gap between germline ends came to 24 bases. CDR3 sequence (DNA): TGTGCCAGCAGCTTAGGCCCGGGACGGCTTGACCGGGGCGCTGAAGCTTTCTTT. Translated: CASSLGPGRLDRGAEAFF.

The chain has TRBV6-1 and TRBJ2-5; weak D call: TRBD2 (6 bases). Germline CDR1 is MNHNS and CDR2 is SASEGT. The CDR3 has 14 residues. The V gene lost 7 bases and the J gene lost 3 bases, with 15 bases spanning the gap. The DNA of the CDR3 is TGTGCCAGCACCAGAGGTGGGGGGAAAGAGACCCAGTACTTC. As protein: CASTRGGGKETQYF.